This T cell receptor (beta chain) originates from a study of T cells in Graves' hyperthyroidism and ophthalmopathy. About the research overall: Peripheral blood was obtained at initial diagnosis, preceding any treatment. Broader study findings: Clonotypes that were expanded in thyroid above 0.001 mostly appeared in blood too.

This clonotype was counted only a few times. Its antigen is unknown. Germline CDR1 and CDR2: SQVTM and ANQGSEA. Trimming stripped 6 bases from V and 1 base from J, with 16 bases between. The CDR3 covers 15 residues. Amplification of TCR beta CDR3 regions was performed using RNA transcripts as template. HTBI primers were employed in a first-round RT-PCR of the TCR CDR3. A single record per CDR3 protein comes from TCRdb applying MiXCR to the multiplex PCR reads. The table includes 500,000 to 600,000 distinct CDR3 sequences, roughly a sixth detected once. The sequenced sample consisted of blood. The rearrangement joins TRBV29-1 to TRBJ1-3, with D possibly matching TRBD1 (6 bases). The clonotype originates from a woman under 30 with Graves' hyperthyroidism. In nucleotides, the CDR3 is TGCAGCGTGACAGGCGAACCTGGTTCTGGAAACACCATATATTTT. This sequence encodes CSVTGEPGSGNTIYF.